The present TCR beta chain was sequenced within a study of T cells in Graves' hyperthyroidism and ophthalmopathy (dated by TCRdb to about 2019). For the study in its entirety: Peripheral blood was sampled at the time of initial diagnosis, prior to any treatment. To identify distinguishing TCR V-J signatures, a discovery cohort of roughly 100 patients was used, comprising some 43 with Graves' ophthalmopathy and 55 to 65 with stable Graves' hyperthyroidism. Prospective prediction of ophthalmopathy was tested in an independent validation cohort of 18 to 20 hyperthyroidism patients and 15 to 17 patients who later progressed to ophthalmopathy. The 95 to 100 discovery patients were randomly split 7:3 into training and test sets. Thyroid tissue and blood T-cell repertoires from about six Graves' hyperthyroidism patients were also compared in the study. Following sampling, methimazole starting at 30 mg daily was given to hyperthyroidism patients, and high-dose intravenous methylprednisolone was given to ophthalmopathy patients. TCR Vbeta CDR3 sequencing of 120 to 150 peripheral blood samples (under 45 ophthalmopathy, some 75 hyperthyroidism and roughly 17 progressor patients) is reported in the paper. What the research found in general, with its limitations: In validation, progression to ophthalmopathy was predicted by the model with around 70% sensitivity and 72% to 80% specificity, a median of around 6.5 months before onset. Ophthalmopathy was separated from stable hyperthyroidism by a 13 V-J signature model, with 87.88% sensitivity and roughly 81% specificity obtained in cross-validation and 80%/75% obtained in testing. No statistical method was used to set the sample size in advance, and investigators knew the group allocation. Most expanded thyroid clonotypes (frequency above 0.001) were also found in blood, which suggests that blood repertoires may mirror thyroid immune responses.

Comments on this clonotype: The clone's antigen remains unknown. A read error is possible here, since a much larger clone lies one base away.

The CDR3 has 12 amino acids, counting the end cysteine and phenylalanine. Of the read, only the CDR3 DNA is kept; its 36 bases are in frame from base 1. The germline V gene provides CDR1 SNHLY and CDR2 FYNNEI. V was cut back by 5 bases and J by 1 base, leaving a gap of 6 bases between them. The TCR beta CDR3 regions were amplified from RNA transcripts. The first round of RT-PCR for the TCR CDR3 was performed with the HTBI primer set and the Qiagen OneStep RT-PCR kit. A second multiplex PCR round built the libraries, followed by size selection and purification. Sequencing of the libraries was done on an Illumina HiSeq2000 using paired-end 100 bp reads. On the study's bioinformatics: Raw data were processed with SOAPnuke, discarding reads with adapters, uncalled bases, mean Phred below 15, or no exact constant-primer or identifier match. COPE v1.2.5 was used to merge high-quality paired reads, and clonotypes were defined as unique nucleotide sequences. MiTCR v1.1 was used to align the clonotypes against IMGT TRBV, TRBD and TRBJ reference segments. Only V-J combinations with frequency above 0.0001, covering 98% to 99.2% of repertoires, were analysed. A TCS score was defined as the ratio of F50 (clonal expansion) to E x V (chaos), with BLOSUM62-based TCRdist applied between CDR3 peptides within each V-J. Welch's t-statistics and random forest reduced some 510 V-J features to roughly 13, which were used in a naive Bayes classifier (R e1071). Clones were called with MiXCR by TCRdb after fastp trimmed the public reads at Q25, and only in-frame beta chains were retained. Here each entry gathers all rows of one CDR3 protein and keeps the most common genes and DNA. TCRdb, not the original authors, processed these V and J calls. The sample has fewer than 350,000 distinct CDR3 sequences on record, 21% of them singletons. The ten largest make up 50% of the sample.

Stable Graves' hyperthyroidism was defined as no progression to ophthalmopathy during 18 months of follow-up. Hyperthyroidism patients were aged 18 to 65 years and newly diagnosed, with disease duration of less than 2 months. Patients with uncontrolled infections, other autoimmune diseases, pregnancy or lactation were excluded. Diagnoses relied on clinical symptoms, serum thyroxine and TRAb, thyroid ultrasound and orbital computed tomography. PBMCs were isolated from 10 ml of fresh peripheral blood by Ficoll-Paque density gradient centrifugation. Trizol reagent was used to extract total RNA, and RNA quality was then checked on an Agilent 2100 Bioanalyzer.

This receptor was obtained from a woman between 45 and 65 years old with Graves' hyperthyroidism. The sequenced sample was blood. Recombination connected TRBV2 to TRBJ2-7, and possibly TRBD1, on 5 matching bases. The DNA sequence is as follows: TGTGCCAGCAGTCGACAGTCCTACGAGCAGTACTTC. This gives the protein CASSRQSYEQYF.